This T cell receptor (beta chain) was sequenced during a study of blood T cell repertoires in COVID-19. Study summary: Spain, Italy and the United States supplied samples that represented acute and convalescent COVID-19. PBMCs, B-cell-depleted T cells, or T cells provided the cDNA or gDNA that made up the material.

The Seattle patients, enrolled during active infection, were followed longitudinally. The trim removed 0 bases at V and 4 bases at J, leaving 14 bases unmatched. Germline loops: CDR1 MNHEY, CDR2 SVGEGT. The CDR3 is 19 residues long. In the authors' methods: The authors estimated nucleated cell counts from reference gene primer amplification. Profiled with immunoSEQ multiplex PCR; TCRdb holds only in-frame clones, not every one. From that table come the V and J calls and clone size; the DNA was used to work out D and trimming. The table includes 300,000 to 350,000 clones, 90% detected once. This TCR was recovered from a woman between 25 and 40 years old with COVID-19, enrolled during active disease. J is TRBJ1-1 and V is TRBV6-2 or TRBV6-3; TRBD1 matches at 10 bases. The sample taken for sequencing was peripheral blood. This chain's CDR3 is CASSYSGPRDRGDGTEAFF. The CDR3 nucleotides read TGTGCCAGCAGTTACTCGGGGCCCCGGGACAGGGGCGATGGCACTGAAGCTTTCTTT.